This T cell receptor beta chain appears in the sequencing data of a study of T-cell reconstitution after alpha-beta-depleted transplantation in children. The study's findings and limits: Reportedly, roughly two months post-transplant, alpha-beta T cells arose from several hundred expanded graft clones. One year post-transplant, T-cell counts and diversity were largely derived from T cells produced anew.

The sample holds a few counts of this clonotype. Antigen: not known. Preparation of the TCRbeta library used unique molecular identifiers. TCRdb processed the PCR reads anew with MiXCR; each CDR3 protein has one entry. The top ten hold approximately 18% of the sample, which has more than 120,000 distinct CDR3 sequences, 8% to 10% seen once. V was shortened by 3 bases and J by 0 bases, with 6 bases between the two germline ends. CDR1 SNHLY and CDR2 FYNNEI come from the germline V gene. The CDR3 totals 14 residues. The sequence derives from a female patient aged 2 to 10 who had a stem cell transplant for congenital amegakaryocytic thrombocytopenia, so the T cells may come from the graft donor. Sequencing was performed on PBMCs, mostly from graft donor cells, taken 180 days after TCRalphabeta/CD19-depleted stem cell transplant. The chain is built from TRBV2 and TRBJ1-5, with D possibly being TRBD1 (6 bases). The CDR3 reads CASSEGASNQPQHF. The CDR3 bases are TGTGCCAGCAGTGAGGGGGCTAGCAATCAGCCCCAGCATTTT.